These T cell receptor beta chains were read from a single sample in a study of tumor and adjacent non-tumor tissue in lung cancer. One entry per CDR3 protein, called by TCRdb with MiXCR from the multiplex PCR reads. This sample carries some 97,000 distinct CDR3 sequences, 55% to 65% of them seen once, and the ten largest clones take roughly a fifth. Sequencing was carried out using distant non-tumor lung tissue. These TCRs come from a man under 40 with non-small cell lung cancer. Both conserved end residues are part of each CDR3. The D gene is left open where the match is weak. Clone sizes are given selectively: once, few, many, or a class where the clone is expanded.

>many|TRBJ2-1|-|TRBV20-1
TGCAGTGCTAGCCAACCGCGAGTGAACAATGAGCAGTTCTTC
CSASQPRVNNEQFF
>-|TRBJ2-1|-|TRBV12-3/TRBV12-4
TGTGCCAGCATGGGGGGTGGACAATACAATGAGCAGTTCTTC
CASMGGGQYNEQFF
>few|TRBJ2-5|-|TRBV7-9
TGTGCCAGCAGCTTACAAGTTTCGGAGACCCAGTACTTC
CASSLQVSETQYF
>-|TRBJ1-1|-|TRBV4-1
TGCGCCGGCAGTCAAGGGTTGCTGGCACCTAACACTGAAGCTTTCTTT
CAGSQGLLAPNTEAFF
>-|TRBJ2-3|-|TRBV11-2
TGTGCCAGCAACCAAAGCACAGATATACAGTATTTT
CASNQSTDIQYF
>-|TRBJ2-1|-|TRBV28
TGTGCCAGCAGTTTTCCCGTAGCGGAGAAGAGCTCCTACAATGAGCAGTTCTTC
CASSFPVAEKSSYNEQFF
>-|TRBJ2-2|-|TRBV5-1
TGCGCCAGCCGCTCTTTAAGAGGGAACACCGGGGTGCTGTTTTTT
CASRSLRGNTGVLFF
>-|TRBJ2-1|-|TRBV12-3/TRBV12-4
TGTGCCAGCAGTTTAGTAAAAGGTGGGGGGGCGCAAGGGTGTGAGCAGTTCTTC
CASSLVKGGGAQGCEQFF
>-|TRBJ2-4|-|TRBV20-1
TGCAGTAATAGAGCGGCTGGTTGGGGGGCCAAAAACATTCAGTACTTC
CSNRAAGWGAKNIQYF
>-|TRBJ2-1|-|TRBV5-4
TGTGCCAGCAGCACCGGCAAGTACAATGAGCAGCTCTTC
CASSTGKYNEQLF
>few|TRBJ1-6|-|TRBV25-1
TGTGCCAGCAGTCCCCGGGGAAGGAGAGGGTCACCCCTCCACTTT
CASSPRGRRGSPLHF
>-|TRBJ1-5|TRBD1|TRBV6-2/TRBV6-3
TGTGTCAGCAGACAGGGGCATCAGCCCCAGCATTTT
CVSRQGHQPQHF
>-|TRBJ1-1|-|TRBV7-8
TGTGCCACCCTAGGGGTAACAACTGAAGCTTTCTTT
CATLGVTTEAFF
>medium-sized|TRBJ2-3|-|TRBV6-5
TGTGCCAGCAGTTTAACTTCAACTAGTTCAGATACGCAGTATTTT
CASSLTSTSSDTQYF
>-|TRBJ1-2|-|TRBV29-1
TGCAGTGTTGAAGATATCACAGGGAACTATGACTACACCTTC
CSVEDITGNYDYTF
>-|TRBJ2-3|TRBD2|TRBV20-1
TGCAGTGCTCACCCCCCCGGGACTAGCGGGTACACAGATACGCAGTATTTT
CSAHPPGTSGYTDTQYF
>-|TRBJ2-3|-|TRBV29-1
TGCAGCGTTCTCCAGCATACGAAGTATTTT
CSVLQHTKYF
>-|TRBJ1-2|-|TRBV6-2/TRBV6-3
TGTGCCAGCAGATCCCTAGGCCAAGGGGACTATGGCTACACCTTC
CASRSLGQGDYGYTF
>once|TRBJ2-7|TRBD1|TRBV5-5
TGTGCCAGCAGTTTGGCAGGACAGGGAATCTACGAGCAGTACTTC
CASSLAGQGIYEQYF
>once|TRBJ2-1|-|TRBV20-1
TGCAGTATCCCAGGGTTATCCTACAATGAGCAGTTCTTC
CSIPGLSYNEQFF
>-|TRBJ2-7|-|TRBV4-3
TGCGCCAGCAACCAGTCTGATCGGACGGACGCCTACGAGCAGTACTTC
CASNQSDRTDAYEQYF
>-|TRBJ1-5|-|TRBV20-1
TGCAATGCTAGGACTGGACAGAGGAATCAGCCCCAGCATTTT
CNARTGQRNQPQHF
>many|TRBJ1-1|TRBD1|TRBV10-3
TGTGCCATCAGTGAGTCAAGGGGACAGTTGAACACTGAAGCTTTCTTT
CAISESRGQLNTEAFF
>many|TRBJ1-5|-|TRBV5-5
TGTGCCAGCAGCTTGGTGATGACGGATCAGCCCCAGCATTTT
CASSLVMTDQPQHF
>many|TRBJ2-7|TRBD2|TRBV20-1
TGCAGTGCTAGATCCGGGGTAGCGGGGGCTCCCTACGAGCAGTACTTC
CSARSGVAGAPYEQYF
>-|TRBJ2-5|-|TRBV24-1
TGTACCACCAGTGATCCCAGTCTAGACACCCAAGAGACCCAGTACTTC
CTTSDPSLDTQETQYF
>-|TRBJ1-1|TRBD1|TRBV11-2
TGTGCCAGCAGCAATACGAAGGACAGGTCCTCGAACACTCAAGCTTCCTTT
CASSNTKDRSSNTQASF